This entry concerns a single T cell receptor (beta chain). Its specificity is not known. In this CDR3 the conserved last residue, phenylalanine or tryptophan, is missing, so a read error is likely. This sample stems from a study of regulatory T cells in long-lasting Graves disease. V gave up 6 bases and J gave up 1 base, with 3 bases separating them. This CDR3 is 12 amino acids long. Building of the TCR beta libraries involved iRepertoire HTBI primers and Arm-PCR of CDR3 regions. Each CDR3 protein is one row after TCRdb ran MiXCR on the multiplex PCR reads. This table holds 500,000 or so distinct CDR3 sequences, 15% to 20% found once. Findings and caveats of the study: Accuracy was possibly reduced by small sample size.

The time point is: newly diagnosed GD, antithyroid drugs for less than 3 months. The TCR library was made from RNA that had been extracted from PBMCs in TRIzol. A further study also used this sample, focusing on T cells in Graves' hyperthyroidism and ophthalmopathy. That study adds: A model using 13 V-J features told ophthalmopathy apart from stable hyperthyroidism.

The TCR originated in a woman aged 40 to 65 with Graves disease. The chain carries TRBV12-3 or TRBV12-4 and TRBJ2-2; no clear D gene. The sample in question was peripheral blood mononuclear cells (PBMCs), obtained at new diagnosis, from a patient treated with antithyroid drugs. DNA for the CDR3: TGTGCCAGCAGCTTGAACACCGGGGAGCTGTTTCTT. Encoded protein: CASSLNTGELFL.